The 28 T cell receptor beta chains presented below share a single source sample, sequenced in a study of identical twins. TCRdb re-analysed the 5' RACE reads in MiXCR, keeping a single row per CDR3 protein. The sample includes 520,000 or so distinct CDR3 sequences, roughly 21% of them seen just once. A further study also used this sample, focusing on T cells expressing NK-cell markers.

Sequences were obtained from CD4+ T cells sorted from blood. The receptors shown here come from a woman aged 18-29 years in good health.

This clonotype was found many times. V and J are TRBV10-3 and TRBJ2-7; D may be TRBD1 (6 bases). Germline values: CDR1 ENHRY, CDR2 SYGVKD. CDR3 length: 17 residues. Trimming left V 5 bases short and J 3 bases short, with 23 bases between. CDR3 DNA sequence: TGTGCCATCAGTAAAACCCCCCTCCGGGACACAAGCTACGAGCAGTACTTC. It yields the protein CAISKTPLRDTSYEQYF.

This clonotype turned up a few times. The chain employs TRBV12-3 or TRBV12-4 and TRBJ1-1, with 9 positions matching TRBD1. The junction had 3 bases not matched to a gene; V was cut back by 6 bases and J by 1 base. This CDR3 region has 14 residues. The CDR3 is CASRLQGANTEAFF. In nucleotides, the CDR3 is TGTGCCAGCAGATTACAGGGGGCGAACACTGAAGCTTTCTTT.

The chain is built from TRBV20-1 and TRBJ1-6, with 7 bases matching TRBD1. The V gene end was trimmed by 3 bases and the J gene end by 7 bases; junction bases not matched to a gene: 3. The length of the CDR3 is 13 residues. Germline V gene data show CDR1 as DFQATT and CDR2 as SNEGSKA (reference sequence). For the CDR3, the DNA is TGCAGTGCTAGGAACAGGGGAAATTCACCCCTCCACTTT. Amino acid sequence: CSARNRGNSPLHF.

The chain couples TRBV10-3 to TRBJ2-3, with 9 bases matching TRBD2. This CDR3 has 17 amino acids. The germline V gene has CDR1 ENHRY and CDR2 SYGVKD. V dropped 10 bases and J dropped 3; count of bases not matched to a gene: 17. CDR3 coding DNA: TGTGCCACCAAACGTCGGCCGACTAGCGGAGAGACAGATACGCAGTATTTT. Encoded protein: CATKRRPTSGETDTQYF.

This clonotype was recorded a few times. This chain connects TRBV7-2 to TRBJ2-7, with D possibly TRBD2 on 6 matching bases. The CDR3 runs to 15 residues. Trimming took 0 bases from V and 2 from J, leaving 11 bases between them. The germline gives CDR1 SGHTA, CDR2 FQGNSA. The CDR3, as DNA: TGTGCCAGCAGCTTAGCTAGCGGACCAACCTACGAGCAGTACTTC. Translation: CASSLASGPTYEQYF.

This clonotype showed up just a few times. The chain employs TRBV5-1 and TRBJ1-2; no clear D gene. V lost 0 bases and J 5 bases, leaving 11 bases between the germline ends. The CDR3 loop spans 14 amino acids. Per germline, CDR1 SGHRS and CDR2 YFSETQ. The CDR3: CASSLGAVLYGYTF. The CDR3 DNA follows: TGCGCCAGCAGCTTGGGGGCAGTTCTTTATGGCTACACCTTC. Supplemented by reference TRBV5-1 and TRBJ1-2, the full variable domain reads KAGVTQTPRYLIKTRGQQVTLSCSPISGHRSVSWYQQTPGQGLQFLFEYFSETQRNKGNFPGRFSGRQFSNSRSEMNVSTLELGDSALYLCASSLGAVLYGYTFGSGTRLTVV.

The chain links TRBV20-1 to TRBJ2-1, with TRBD1 matching 12 bases. With 1 base clipped from V and 7 bases from J, the junction kept 8 bases outside the gene matches. Germline loops: CDR1 DFQATT, CDR2 SNEGSKA (reference sequence). This CDR3 spans 16 amino acids. This CDR3 is CSARAQRDRGQNEQFF. In nucleotides, the CDR3 is TGCAGTGCTAGAGCCCAGAGGGACAGGGGGCAGAATGAGCAGTTCTTC.

In this sample, this clonotype turned up many times. The V gene is TRBV6-6, the J gene TRBJ2-5, with 10 bases matching TRBD2. Germline loops: CDR1 MNHNY, CDR2 SVGAGI (reference sequence). V lost 5 bases, J lost 5 bases, and 2 bases stayed unmatched. This CDR3 region has 13 residues. The CDR3 DNA sequence: TGTGCCAGCAGTCCGGGACTAGCGGAGACCCAGTACTTC. Protein product: CASSPGLAETQYF.

This clonotype was detected only a few times. V is TRBV7-9 and J is TRBJ2-7, with 7 bases matching TRBD1. The germline CDR1 and CDR2 sequences are SEHNR and FQNEAQ (reference sequence). V shed 2 bases, J shed 2 bases, and the junction held 3 bases outside the gene matches. This CDR3 has 14 amino acids. CDR3 sequence reads: CASSLTTGAYEQYF. The CDR3 nucleotides are TGTGCCAGCAGCTTAACCACAGGGGCCTACGAGCAGTACTTC.

This clonotype was seen a handful of times. V gene TRBV20-1 combines with J gene TRBJ2-5; the match to TRBD2 covers 9 bases. The germline V gene has CDR1 DFQATT and CDR2 SNEGSKA (reference sequence). The CDR3 has 14 amino acids. Unmatched junction bases numbered 11, after V lost 6 bases and J lost 6 bases. In DNA form, the CDR3 reads TGCAGTGCCTCCGGGACTAGCTTACTTCAGACCCAGTACTTC. It encodes CSASGTSLLQTQYF.

This chain links TRBV7-8 with TRBJ1-1; D call uncertain. The CDR3 is made up of 15 amino acids. Trimming shortened V by 0 bases and J by 6 bases, and 14 bases separated the two germline ends. Germline CDR1 SGHVS, CDR2 FQNEAQ. CDR3 protein: CASSLARVGTAEAFF. CDR3 DNA sequence: TGTGCCAGCAGCTTAGCAAGGGTAGGAACGGCTGAAGCTTTCTTT.

This clonotype was observed a few times. The chain recombines TRBV5-6 with TRBJ2-7; TRBD2 is a possible D gene (5 bases). V lost 1 base and J 5 bases, leaving 16 bases between the germline ends. The CDR3 extends over 15 amino acids. The germline V gene encodes CDR1 SGHDT and CDR2 YYEEEE. The CDR3 coding sequence is TGTGCCAGCAGCTTGTTGGACGGAGGAGTCCACGAGCAGTACTTC. It encodes CASSLLDGGVHEQYF.

This clonotype occurred many times. The chain combines TRBV29-1 with TRBJ2-7; weak D call: TRBD1 (6 bases). This CDR3 spans 14 amino acids. Germline V gene data show CDR1 as SQVTM and CDR2 as ANQGSEA. Trimming removed 5 bases at V and 3 bases at J, with 17 bases between. The CDR3 is CSVSETGPFYEQYF. For the CDR3, the DNA is TGCAGCGTTTCTGAGACAGGACCCTTCTACGAGCAGTACTTC.

This clonotype was counted only a few times. CDR3 residues: CASSILYEQFF. For the CDR3, the DNA is TGTGCCAGCAGCATTCTATATGAGCAGTTCTTC. V gene TRBV11-2 combines with J gene TRBJ2-1; D gene ambiguous. V dropped 5 bases and J dropped 8 bases, with 7 bases sitting between them. Looked up from germline, CDR1 is SGHAT and CDR2 is FQNNGV. The length of the CDR3 is 11 residues.

The chain joins TRBV2 to TRBJ2-2; D possibly uses TRBD1 or TRBD2 (5 bases each). Looked up from germline, CDR1 is SNHLY and CDR2 is FYNNEI. This CDR3 has 16 amino acids. The ends were cut back, 7 bases at V and 4 bases at J, with 19 bases in the middle. CDR3 DNA sequence: TGTGCCAGCACCATGGAGGCAGGGTTGGCCACCGGGGAGCTGTTTTTT. Translated, it gives CASTMEAGLATGELFF.

J is TRBJ2-5 and V is TRBV11-2; a weak D match, TRBD2 (5 bases). The V end lost 10 bases, the J end lost 2 bases, and 17 bases lay between the germline ends. Per germline, CDR1 SGHAT and CDR2 FQNNGV. This CDR3 is 14 amino acids long. In nucleotides, the CDR3 is TGTGCCACGAGCGAGATACGCGGGCAAGAGACCCAGTACTTC. Its protein product is CATSEIRGQETQYF. The full variable domain, completed using reference TRBV11-2 and TRBJ2-5, is EAGVAQSPRYKIIEKRQSVAFWCNPISGHATLYWYQQILGQGPKLLIQFQNNGVVDDSQLPKDRFSAERLKGVDSTLKIQPAKLEDSAVYLCATSEIRGQETQYFGPGTRLLVL.

The gene calls are TRBV20-1 and TRBJ1-1, with D unresolved. Trimming removed 1 base from V and 3 bases from J, with 9 bases in between. The CDR3 is 13 residues long. Per the germline V gene, CDR1 is DFQATT and CDR2 is SNEGSKA (reference sequence). CDR3 in amino acids: CSARVGYDTEAFF. The CDR3 bases are TGCAGTGCTAGAGTGGGGTATGACACTGAAGCTTTCTTT.

This clonotype was observed a few times. The chain links TRBV20-1 to TRBJ2-7; 11 nucleotides line up with TRBD2. Germline V gives CDR1 DFQATT, CDR2 SNEGSKA (reference sequence). This CDR3 has 17 residues. V was clipped by 0 bases and J by 0 bases; unmatched bases: 7. CDR3 residues: CSARDRISGGASYEQYF. In nucleotides, the CDR3 is TGCAGTGCTAGAGACCGAATTAGCGGGGGGGCCTCCTACGAGCAGTACTTC.

The rearrangement joins TRBV20-1 to TRBJ2-1; 8 bases align to TRBD2. J was trimmed by 9 bases and V by 1 base; bases with no gene match: 17. The germline V gene has CDR1 DFQATT and CDR2 SNEGSKA (reference sequence). The CDR3 has 17 residues. CDR3 in amino acids: CSARGIFSSGDRSEQFF. CDR3 nucleotide sequence: TGCAGTGCTAGAGGAATTTTCAGTAGCGGGGATCGGTCTGAGCAGTTCTTC.

The chain is built from TRBV20-1 and TRBJ2-3; 8 bases fit TRBD2. The V and J ends lost 0 bases and 6 bases, in that order; junction bases with no gene match: 11. The CDR3 loop spans 16 amino acids. Per the germline V gene, CDR1 is DFQATT and CDR2 is SNEGSKA (reference sequence). The CDR3 region is CSARDLTGRGWDTQYF. The CDR3 DNA is TGCAGTGCTAGAGATCTCACCGGGAGGGGGTGGGATACGCAGTATTTT.

In this sample, this clonotype turned up a few times. The chain couples TRBV5-1 to TRBJ2-3; TRBD2 agrees at 10 bases. This CDR3 is built from 18 residues. After removal of 4 bases from V and 1 base from J, the junction contained 12 bases not matched to a gene. Germline loops: CDR1 SGHRS, CDR2 YFSETQ. Written as DNA, the CDR3 is TGCGCCAGCAGCCTTCGGCTAGCGGGAGTGTTTGGCACAGATACGCAGTATTTT. It encodes CASSLRLAGVFGTDTQYF.

The V gene is TRBV19, the J gene TRBJ2-6; D remains unclear. The V and J ends lost 1 base and 1 base respectively, with 5 bases between them. This CDR3 has 15 amino acids. Germline V lookup: CDR1 LNHDA, CDR2 SQIVND (reference sequence). CDR3 loop: CASSIGPSGANVLTF. DNA for the CDR3: TGTGCCAGTAGTATAGGCCCATCTGGGGCCAACGTCCTGACTTTC.

Only a few counts were recorded for this clonotype. The V gene is TRBV5-6, the J gene TRBJ2-5; D tentatively reads TRBD1 or TRBD2 (5 bases each). The CDR3 sequence is 15 residues long. Germline CDR1 is SGHDT and CDR2 is YYEEEE. With 2 bases removed from V and 1 base from J, the gap between germline ends came to 12 bases. CDR3 DNA sequence: TGTGCCAGCAGCTTTTGGGACCGAATCCAAGAGACCCAGTACTTC. The encoded protein is CASSFWDRIQETQYF.

This clonotype has only a few counts. The chain is built from TRBV20-1 and TRBJ2-5, with D perhaps TRBD1 or TRBD2 (5 bases each). The ends were cut back, 0 bases at V and 5 bases at J, with 13 bases in the middle. The CDR3 totals 14 residues. Germline CDR1 reads DFQATT; CDR2 reads SNEGSKA (reference sequence). The DNA of the CDR3 is TGCAGTGCTAGAGATTTCCGGGGACGGGAGACCCAGTACTTC. Amino acid sequence: CSARDFRGRETQYF.

This clonotype showed up just a few times. The chain has TRBV5-1 and TRBJ2-5; D is perhaps TRBD1 or TRBD2 (6 bases each). Germline lookup yields CDR1 SGHRS and CDR2 YFSETQ. The germline V and J ends were trimmed by 0 bases and 5 bases, with 14 bases remaining between them. The length of the CDR3 is 15 residues. The CDR3 here is CASSLDYRGVETQYF. The CDR3, as DNA: TGCGCCAGCAGCTTGGACTATAGGGGGGTTGAGACCCAGTACTTC.

The chain combines TRBV4-1 with TRBJ2-1, with TRBD1 matching 9 bases. Trimming at V came to 6 bases and at J to 7 bases, leaving 25 bases not matched to a gene. CDR3 length equals 20 residues. In germline, CDR1 is MGHRA, CDR2 YSYEKL. This CDR3 reads CASSQRLGTGTVNRENEQFF. DNA for the CDR3: TGCGCCAGCAGTCAACGGCTGGGGACAGGGACCGTTAATAGGGAAAATGAGCAGTTCTTC.

Only a few counts were recorded for this clonotype. This chain uses TRBV5-1 with TRBJ2-7, with TRBD1 as a possible D gene (5 bases). CDR1 is SGHRS and CDR2 is YFSETQ in the germline V gene. V lost 1 base and J lost 1, with 9 bases in between. The CDR3 spans 14 residues. CDR3: CASSLTGASYEQYF. The CDR3 DNA is TGCGCCAGCAGCTTGACAGGTGCATCCTACGAGCAGTACTTC.

The rearrangement uses TRBV3-1 and TRBJ2-7; TRBD2 aligns across 9 bases. The germline V gene encodes CDR1 LGHDT and CDR2 YNNKEL (reference sequence). V lost 4 bases, J lost 1 base, and 11 bases stayed unmatched. The CDR3 extends over 17 amino acids. The CDR3 DNA reads TGTGCCAGCAGCCTGATGACGGCGGGGGGGAGGTCCTACGAGCAGTACTTC. It yields the protein CASSLMTAGGRSYEQYF.